This is a list of T cell receptor beta chains from one sample in a study of T-cell reconstitution after alpha-beta-depleted transplantation in children. One entry per CDR3 protein results from TCRdb running MiXCR on the PCR reads. The sample includes some 240,000 distinct CDR3 sequences, approximately 9.9% of them seen just once. Sequences were derived from PBMCs from the stem cell graft donor, sampled from the stem cell graft. The receptors shown here come from a human donor who donated a stem cell graft to a child with SCID. The CDR3 runs from the conserved cysteine through the conserved F or W. A D gene is named only where the DNA matches it firmly. Only part of the rows carry a size: once, few, many, or a class if the clone is expanded.

J,V,D,size,DNA,CDR3
TRBJ2-2,TRBV20-1,NA,many,TGCAGTGCTATCGGGAGCACCGGGGAGCTGTTTTTT,CSAIGSTGELFF
TRBJ2-3,TRBV15,NA,many,TGTGCCACCAGCAGAGATTGGTCAGATACGCAGTATTTT,CATSRDWSDTQYF
TRBJ2-7,TRBV7-2,TRBD1,many,TGTGCCAGCAGCCTTCGACAGGGGGTCCCCCTCGCCTACGAGCAGTACTTC,CASSLRQGVPLAYEQYF
TRBJ2-2,TRBV5-1,NA,many,TGCGCCAGCAGCTTGGGTGGATCCACTTCAACCGGGGAGCTGTTTTTT,CASSLGGSTSTGELFF
TRBJ2-6,TRBV5-1,NA,many,TGCGCCAGCACTCCCGATCCTGGGGCCAACGTCCTGACTTTC,CASTPDPGANVLTF
TRBJ1-6,TRBV11-3,NA,many,TGTGCCAGCAGCTTAGTCCTGGGTCAGGCCAACTATAATTCACCCCTCCACTTT,CASSLVLGQANYNSPLHF
TRBJ1-4,TRBV5-1,NA,many,TGCGCCAGCAGCTTGATGTCGGCACCGGCGGCTAATGAAAAACTGTTTTTT,CASSLMSAPAANEKLFF
TRBJ1-4,TRBV6-1,NA,many,TGTGCCAGCAGTCAGTACAGGGATGAAAAACTGTTTTTT,CASSQYRDEKLFF
TRBJ2-3,TRBV4-1,NA,many,TGCGCCAGCAGCCAAGGGACGAGGGGCGCCTCAGATACGCAGTATTTT,CASSQGTRGASDTQYF
TRBJ1-4,TRBV2,TRBD1,NA,TGTGCCAGCAGTGACGGGACAGCCCATGAAAAACTGTTTTTT,CASSDGTAHEKLFF